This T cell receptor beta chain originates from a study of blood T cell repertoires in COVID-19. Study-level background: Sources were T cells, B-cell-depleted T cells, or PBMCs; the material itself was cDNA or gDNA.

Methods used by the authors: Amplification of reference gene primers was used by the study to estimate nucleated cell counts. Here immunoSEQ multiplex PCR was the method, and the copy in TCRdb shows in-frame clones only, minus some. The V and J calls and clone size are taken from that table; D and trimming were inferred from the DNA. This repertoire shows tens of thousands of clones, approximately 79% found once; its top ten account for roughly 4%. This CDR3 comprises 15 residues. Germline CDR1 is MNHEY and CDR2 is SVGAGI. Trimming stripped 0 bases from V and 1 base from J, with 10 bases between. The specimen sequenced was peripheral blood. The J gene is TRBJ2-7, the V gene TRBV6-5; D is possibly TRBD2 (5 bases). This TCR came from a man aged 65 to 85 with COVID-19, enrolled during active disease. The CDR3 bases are TGTGCCAGCAGTTACTCGACGGGAAGGTCCTACGAGCAGTACTTC. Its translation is CASSYSTGRSYEQYF.